This T cell receptor beta chain was profiled in a study of cytotoxic CD8 clonotypes in ibrutinib-treated CLL. About the study: Complete response was seen in 2 patients and partial in 24; roughly 12 progressed and about 15 stayed remitted after a median approximately 70 months. Productive templates per sample averaged approximately 240,000; productive rearrangements, roughly 100,000.

This clone was detected a few times. Its specificity is unknown. CDR3 length equals 11 residues. In germline, CDR1 is DFQATT, CDR2 SNEGSKA (reference sequence). Measured with immunoSEQ multiplex PCR; TCRdb has only the in-frame clones, and not every one. In the table there are about 250,000 clones, 70% of which are singletons. Study findings and constraints: In comparison with age-matched healthy donors, baseline clonality was higher and tracked circulating CD8+ T-cell counts.

Genomic DNA for TCR beta libraries, approximately 2.1 micrograms, came from cryopreserved PBMCs. This sequence was found in a human donor with chronic lymphocytic leukemia. The sequencing used PBMCs, collected after 24 months of ibrutinib treatment. V usage is TRBV20-1 and J usage is TRBJ2-6; D call uncertain. The CDR3 is CSALQANVLTF. The CDR3, as DNA: TGCAGCGCTCTGCAGGCCAACGTCCTGACTTTC.